The 12 T cell receptor beta chains below all came from one sample that was sequenced in a study of spatial heterogeneity in lung cancer (dated by TCRdb to 2018 to 2020). Library preparation was by 5' RACE. For sequencing, a NextSeq 500 was employed. The public reads were reprocessed in TCRdb via fastp at Q25 and MiXCR, keeping in-frame beta chains. Rows matching on CDR3 protein sequence are summarized as one entry with the most common DNA and genes. The sample table shows about 36,000 distinct CDR3 sequences, and approximately 7.5% are seen once. Over 8% of the sample is in the top ten clones. The meaning of the sample's time point label: blood at routine non-recurrence follow-up after resection. Specimen: PBMCs, collected at follow-up. Receptors were obtained from a male donor with early-stage non-small cell lung cancer.

This clonotype occurred many times. This chain links TRBV5-1 with TRBJ2-5, with TRBD2 matching over 7 bases. The CDR3 loop spans 14 amino acids. Germline lookup yields CDR1 SGHRS and CDR2 YFSETQ. Unmatched junction bases numbered 7, after V lost 3 bases and J lost 5 bases. The CDR3 coding sequence is TGCGCCAGCAGCTCACGACTAGCTGGGGAGACCCAGTACTTC. This sequence encodes CASSSRLAGETQYF.

Remarks on this clonotype: A much larger clone sits a single nucleotide away, making a read error possible. The chain combines TRBV4-1 with TRBJ2-7, with D perhaps matching TRBD1 (5 bases). This CDR3 comprises 15 residues. Trimming took off 0 bases at V and 3 bases at J, with 12 bases between the two ends. Germline-derived CDR1 and CDR2 are MGHRA and YSYEKL. CDR3: CASSQDPGNCYEQYF. CDR3 nucleotide sequence: TGCGCCAGCAGCCAAGACCCAGGGAACTGCTACGAGCAGTACTTC.

This clonotype was recorded at least ten times. This chain links TRBV19 with TRBJ2-6; D may correspond to TRBD1 or TRBD2 (5 bases each). This CDR3 is 18 amino acids long. Between the trimmed V and J ends, which lost 3 bases and 0 bases, there was a span of 15 bases. CDR1 is LNHDA and CDR2 is SQIVND in the germline V gene (reference sequence). The CDR3 loop reads CASSMGVGPDSGANVLTF. The CDR3 nucleotides read TGTGCCAGTAGTATGGGGGTAGGCCCGGACTCTGGGGCCAACGTCCTGACTTTC. The full variable domain, in which reference TRBV19 and TRBJ2-6 provide the parts outside the CDR3, is DGGITQSPKYLFRKEGQNVTLSCEQNLNHDAMYWYRQDPGQGLRLIYYSQIVNDFQKGDIAEGYSVSREKKESFPLTVTSAQKNPTAFYLCASSMGVGPDSGANVLTFGAGSRLTVL.

Points on this clonotype: A single base separates this from a much larger clone, so it may be a read error. The chain uses TRBV6-5 and TRBJ1-1; a weak D match, TRBD1 (5 bases). Germline CDR1 and CDR2: MNHEY and SVGAGI. Trimming removed 2 bases from V and 0 bases from J, with 10 bases in between. This CDR3 has 15 amino acids. The DNA of the CDR3 is TGTGCCAGCAGTTACGGGACCGTTTTGAACACTGAAGCTTTCTTT. Translation: CASSYGTVLNTEAFF.

This clonotype has ten or more counts. The rearrangement uses TRBV7-9 and TRBJ2-7; perhaps TRBD1 as D (7 bases). There are 12 residues in the CDR3. Looked up from germline, CDR1 is SEHNR and CDR2 is FQNEAQ (reference sequence). The CDR3 DNA sequence: TGTGCTGGAACAGGGGACTCAGACGAGCAGTACTTC. Translated, it gives CAGTGDSDEQYF. The full variable domain, its missing parts supplied by reference TRBV7-9 and TRBJ2-7, is DTGVSQNPRHKITKRGQNVTFRCDPISEHNRLYWYRQTLGQGPEFLTYFQNEAQLEKSRLLSDRFSAERPKGSFSTLEIQRTEQGDSAMYLCAGTGDSDEQYFGPGTRLTVT.

In this sample, this clonotype turned up a few times. The V call is TRBV12-3 or TRBV12-4, the J call TRBJ1-1; maybe TRBD1 (6 bases). CDR3 size: 14 residues. The V end was cut by 7 bases, the J end by 2 bases, with 14 bases between. The CDR3 DNA reads as TGTGCCAGCAAGCAGCAACAGGGAAACACTGAAGCTTTCTTT. It encodes CASKQQQGNTEAFF.

This clonotype was counted a single time. The rearrangement joins TRBV13 to TRBJ2-5; 9 nucleotides agree with TRBD2. The CDR3 length is 14 residues. Germline V gene data show CDR1 as PRHDT and CDR2 as FYEKMQ (reference sequence). Trimming removed 5 bases from V and 5 bases from J; junction bases left unmatched: 6. This CDR3 is CASSKAGGRETQYF. The DNA for the CDR3 is TGTGCCAGCAGCAAAGCGGGGGGCAGGGAGACCCAGTACTTC.

This clonotype occurred many times. The chain has TRBV24-1 and TRBJ2-1; D possibly corresponds to TRBD2 (5 bases). Germline V gene lookup returns CDR1 KGHDR and CDR2 SFDVKD. CDR3 size: 11 residues. The V end was cut by 7 bases, the J end by 7 bases, with 7 bases between. This chain's CDR3 is CATSERNEQFF. The CDR3 DNA reads TGTGCCACCAGCGAGCGGAATGAGCAGTTCTTC.

Many counts were recorded for this clonotype. The V and J genes are TRBV12-3 or TRBV12-4 and TRBJ2-1, with D unresolved. V lost 3 bases and J 4 bases, leaving 13 bases between the germline ends. This CDR3 is built from 15 residues. CDR3 DNA: TGTGCCAGCAGTTTCGGGCAGTCTACTTACAATGAGCAGTTCTTC. Residues: CASSFGQSTYNEQFF.

This clonotype was detected a few times. J is TRBJ2-3 and V is TRBV10-3; weak D call: TRBD1 (5 bases). CDR3 length equals 13 residues. Germline CDR1 ENHRY, CDR2 SYGVKD. V lost 5 bases to trimming and J lost 5 bases, with 11 bases between them. The CDR3 here is CAISSSREDTQYF. The CDR3 DNA follows: TGTGCCATCAGTTCTTCCAGGGAAGATACGCAGTATTTT.

This clonotype was counted only a few times. The rearrangement joins TRBV11-2 to TRBJ2-7; D remains unclear. V was cut by 4 bases and J by 6 bases, with 10 bases left in between. CDR1 SGHAT and CDR2 FQNNGV come from the germline V gene. The CDR3 consists of 12 residues. CDR3 amino acids: CASSYERSEQYF. CDR3 nucleotide sequence: TGTGCCAGCAGCTACGAACGGTCCGAGCAGTACTTC.

This clonotype was counted many times. The rearrangement uses TRBV13 and TRBJ2-6; 9 bases fit TRBD1. Trimming took 2 bases from V and 1 from J; bases not matched to a gene: 6. Germline V gives CDR1 PRHDT, CDR2 FYEKMQ (reference sequence). The CDR3 length is 18 residues. The CDR3 loop is CASSLSRTGVSGANVLTF. For the CDR3, the DNA is TGTGCCAGCAGCTTATCCCGGACAGGGGTTTCTGGGGCCAACGTCCTGACTTTC.